Shown below are 10 T cell receptor delta chains from a single sample sequenced in a study of gamma-delta T cells after stem cell transplantation. TCRdb made new clone calls on the RT-PCR reads using CATT. Here the sample spans around 1,700 delta-chain clones, 22% being singletons. Sequenced sample: gamma-delta T cells. These TCRs come from a human donor. It is not recorded whose cells these are; they may come from a transplant donor.

This clone was detected only a few times. This chain connects TRDV2 to TRDJ1, with 11 bases identical to TRDD3. Germline CDR1 GEAIGNYY, CDR2 EKD. Trimming took 2 bases from V and 3 from J; bases not matched to a gene: 19. The length of the CDR3 is 20 residues. The CDR3: CACDILPTMGDTEQADKLIF. The CDR3 coding sequence is TGTGCCTGTGACATACTTCCTACTATGGGGGATACGGAACAGGCCGATAAACTCATCTTT.

The gene calls are TRDV2 and TRDJ1, with TRDD3 identical over 9 bases. Germline trimming cut 3 bases from V and 2 bases from J; bases unmatched to any gene: 3. The CDR3 runs to 14 residues. Germline V gene data show CDR1 as GEAIGNYY and CDR2 as EKD. The CDR3 protein is CACDPLGDTDKLIF. The CDR3 DNA follows: TGTGCCTGTGACCCCCTGGGGGATACCGATAAACTCATCTTT.

On this clone: One base away lies a much larger clone, so this may be a sequencing read error. The chain joins TRDV2 to TRDJ2, with D possibly being TRDD3 (6 bases). Germline CDR1 GEAIGNYY, CDR2 EKD. The CDR3 runs to 20 residues. Deletions cut 1 base from V and 6 bases from J, with 29 bases between. The CDR3 loop reads CACDTISVEARGTPAAQLFF. The CDR3 DNA reads as TGTGCCTGTGACACTATTTCCGTGGAGGCGAGGGGGACGCCGGCAGCACAACTCTTCTTT.

For this clone: A far larger clone is one nucleotide away, so this likely arose from a read error. The sample has other DNA sequences that encode this CDR3 too. J is TRDJ3 and V is TRDV2, with 10 bases fitting TRDD3. Germline lookup yields CDR1 GEAIGNYY and CDR2 EKD. This CDR3 spans 21 amino acids. CDR3 sequence: CACDTGGITGGLTWDTRQMFF. The CDR3 DNA follows: TGCGCCTGTGACACCGGTGGGATTACTGGGGGATTGACCTGGGACACCCGACAGATGTTTTTC.

The chain recombines TRDV2 with TRDJ1, with 9 bases fitting TRDD3. Germline V gene sequence: CDR1 GEAIGNYY, CDR2 EKD. The CDR3 runs 15 residues. V shed 0 bases, J shed 4 bases, and the junction held 5 bases outside the gene matches. CDR3 region: CACDTLGDRGDKLIF. The DNA for the CDR3 is TGTGCCTGTGACACCCTGGGGGATCGGGGCGATAAACTCATCTTT.

Sample share makes this clone hyperexpanded. Within the sample, other DNA sequences also encode this same CDR3. The rearrangement joins TRDV2 to TRDJ1; 8 nucleotides agree with TRDD3. The CDR3 extends over 17 amino acids. Per germline, CDR1 GEAIGNYY and CDR2 EKD. V shed 1 base and J 0 bases; nucleotides not matched to a gene: 9. The CDR3: CACDTILGARYTDKLIF. DNA of the CDR3: TGTGCCTGTGACACGATACTGGGGGCCCGGTACACCGATAAACTCATCTTT.

A few counts support this clone. The CDR3 reads CACDAILGDTSYTDKLIF. CDR3 nucleotide sequence: TGTGCCTGTGACGCGATACTGGGGGATACCTCATACACCGATAAACTCATCTTT. The J gene is TRDJ1, the V gene TRDV2; 12 nucleotides agree with TRDD3. This CDR3 region has 18 residues. The V segment lost 3 bases and the J segment 0 bases; nucleotides outside the gene matches: 10. The germline V gene has CDR1 GEAIGNYY and CDR2 EKD.

To note about this clone: This probably arose from a read error, given a far larger clone one base away. Other nucleotide sequences from this sample produce the same CDR3. The chain combines TRDV2 with TRDJ1, with D perhaps TRDD3 (6 bases). The V end lost 4 bases, the J end lost 1 base, and 12 bases lay between the germline ends. The CDR3 is 14 amino acids. Germline V gene sequence: CDR1 GEAIGNYY, CDR2 EKD. CDR3 amino acids: CACDVLGGTDKLIF. The CDR3 DNA sequence: TGTGCCTGTGATGTACTGGGCGGCACCGATAAACTCATCTTT.

This clone rates as medium-sized. This likely reflects a read error, since a far larger clone is one base away. This chain links TRDV2 with TRDJ1, with D hard to call. The CDR3 is 15 amino acids. CDR1 and CDR2 from the germline V gene are GEAIGNYY and EKD. The CDR3 DNA is TGTGCCCGTGACACCATTTCAAAACTCACCGATAAACTCATCTTT. Amino acids: CARDTISKLTDKLIF.

J is TRDJ1 and V is TRDV2; 12 positions match TRDD3. Germline V gene data show CDR1 as GEAIGNYY and CDR2 as EKD. The CDR3 has 14 amino acids. Trimming at V came to 3 bases and at J to 8 bases, leaving 6 bases not matched to a gene. In DNA, the CDR3 is TGTGCCTGTGACTTCCTGGGGGATACGAGAAAACTCATCTTT. Residues: CACDFLGDTRKLIF.